Below are 3 T cell receptor beta chains sequenced from a single sample in a study of cytomegalovirus exposure and HLA in healthy donors. The table came from immunoSEQ multiplex PCR; TCRdb's copy has only in-frame clones and leaves some out. The sample has some 100,000 clones, roughly nine tenths seen once. The specimen sequenced was PBMCs. Receptors were obtained from a man aged 18 to 29 in good health and CMV-seropositive.

The chain recombines TRBV7-8 with TRBJ2-7; 10 bases fit TRBD1. The V gene end was trimmed by 5 bases and the J gene end by 1 base; junction bases not matched to a gene: 5. Germline V lookup: CDR1 SGHVS, CDR2 FQNEAQ. The CDR3 runs 15 residues. The CDR3 spells CASSPGGQGSYEQYF. The DNA for the CDR3 is TGTGCCAGCAGCCCGGGGGGACAGGGGTCCTACGAGCAGTACTTC.

The chain employs TRBV6-1 and TRBJ2-5; D not resolved. This CDR3 spans 12 amino acids. CDR1 and CDR2 (germline): MNHNS, SASEGT. V shed 7 bases and J shed 7 bases, with 13 bases lying between them. CDR3 coding DNA: TGTGCCAGCATGGCCTCGCCGGGGACCCAGTACTTC. It is translated as CASMASPGTQYF.

V gene TRBV27 combines with J gene TRBJ2-5, with D perhaps matching TRBD2 (7 bases). Looked up from germline, CDR1 is MNHEY and CDR2 is SMNVEV (reference sequence). The V gene lost 6 bases and the J gene lost 5 bases, with 22 bases spanning the gap. This CDR3 region has 16 residues. The CDR3 spells CASSLLSGGGRETQYF. The DNA of the CDR3 is TGTGCCAGCAGCCTTCTTTCGGGCGGGGGCAGGGAGACCCAGTACTTC.